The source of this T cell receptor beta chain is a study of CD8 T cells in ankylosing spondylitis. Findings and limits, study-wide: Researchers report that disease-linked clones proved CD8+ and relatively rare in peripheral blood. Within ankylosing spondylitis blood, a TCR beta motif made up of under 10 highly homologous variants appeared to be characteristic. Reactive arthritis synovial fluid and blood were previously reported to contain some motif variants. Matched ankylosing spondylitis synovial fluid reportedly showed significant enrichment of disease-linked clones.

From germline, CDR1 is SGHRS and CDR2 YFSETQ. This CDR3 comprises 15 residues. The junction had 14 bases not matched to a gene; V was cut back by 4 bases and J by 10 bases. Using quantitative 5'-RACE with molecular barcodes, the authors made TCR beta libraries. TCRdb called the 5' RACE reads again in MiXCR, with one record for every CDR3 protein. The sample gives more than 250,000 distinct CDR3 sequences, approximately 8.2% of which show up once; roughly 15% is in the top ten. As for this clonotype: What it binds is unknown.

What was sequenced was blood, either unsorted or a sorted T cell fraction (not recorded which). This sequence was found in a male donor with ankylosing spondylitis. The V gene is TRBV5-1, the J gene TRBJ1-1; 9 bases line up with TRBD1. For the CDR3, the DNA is TGCGCCAGCAGCCCCCGGGCAACAGGGGGCCGGGTAGCTTTCTTT. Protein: CASSPRATGGRVAFF.